One sample yielded the 9 T cell receptor beta chains listed below, sequenced in a study of shared clonotypes between healthy human individuals. TCRdb's table, derived via immunoSEQ multiplex PCR, lists solely in-frame clones and lacks some. The sample includes 450,000 to 600,000 clones, about 80% seen only once; the top ten take over 9.5%. Sequenced material: PBMCs. These TCRs come from a woman in her 40s in good health. Some clones in this sample may be carry-over from other donors' samples.

V and J are TRBV5-5 and TRBJ2-5; 10 bases map to TRBD2. Germline trimming cut 1 base from V and 4 bases from J; bases unmatched to any gene: 10. Per germline, CDR1 SGHKS and CDR2 YYEKEE (reference sequence). The CDR3 runs 17 residues. CDR3 in DNA: TGTGCCAGCAGCTTGAGCCCGGTAGCGGGAGGTCGAGAGACCCAGTACTTC. Translation: CASSLSPVAGGRETQYF.

The chain combines TRBV27 with TRBJ1-1; TRBD1 is a possible D gene (6 bases). Germline V lookup: CDR1 MNHEY, CDR2 SMNVEV (reference sequence). V was cut by 5 bases and J by 3 bases, with 19 bases left in between. The CDR3 sequence is 16 residues long. The CDR3 DNA sequence: TGTGCCAGCAGTGCGTTAGGGGGGACCTTCGACACTGAAGCTTTCTTT. It codes for CASSALGGTFDTEAFF.

With regard to this clone: Just one base apart from a much larger clone, this may be a read error. The rearrangement uses TRBV2 and TRBJ1-2, with TRBD1 matching over 8 bases. This CDR3 has 14 amino acids. From germline, CDR1 is SNHLY and CDR2 FYNNEI. The CDR3 sequence is CTSSGQGRNYGYTF. CDR3 coding DNA: TGTACCAGCAGTGGACAGGGTCGAAACTATGGCTACACCTTC.

The chain recombines TRBV7-2 with TRBJ1-3; D uncertain. V was pared by 0 bases and J by 1 base, with 4 bases between. The CDR3 consists of 14 residues. CDR1 SGHTA and CDR2 FQGNSA come from the germline V gene. CDR3 in amino acids: CASSLAGSGNTIYF. The CDR3 nucleotides are TGTGCCAGCAGCTTAGCAGGGTCTGGAAACACCATATATTTT.

The chain links TRBV9 to TRBJ2-3; 11 positions agree with TRBD2. CDR1 is SGDLS, CDR2 YYNGEE, per germline. CDR3 length: 16 residues. The V segment lost 2 bases and the J segment 1 base; nucleotides outside the gene matches: 3. The CDR3 is CASSVGLAERTDTQYF. The DNA for the CDR3 is TGTGCCAGCAGCGTGGGACTAGCGGAGCGCACAGATACGCAGTATTTT.

The chain employs TRBV19 and TRBJ2-2; D possibly corresponds to TRBD2 (6 bases). Trimming stripped 7 bases from V and 5 bases from J, with 17 bases between. The germline V gene encodes CDR1 LNHDA and CDR2 SQIVND (reference sequence). The CDR3 contains 15 residues. The CDR3 nucleotides are TGTGCCAGTACCGTGGGTAGGGGAGGTACCGGGGAGCTGTTTTTT. This translates into CASTVGRGGTGELFF.

V gene TRBV2 combines with J gene TRBJ2-5; D is possibly TRBD1 or TRBD2 (5 bases each). Judging by the DNA end, TRBJ2-7 fits better; the J call may be wrong. CDR1 and CDR2 from the germline V gene are SNHLY and FYNNEI. The CDR3 is 14 amino acids. In DNA form, the CDR3 reads TGTGCCAGCAGTGTGGAGGACAACTCCTACGAGCAGTACTTC. Translated: CASSVEDNSYEQYF.

V and J are TRBV6-5 and TRBJ2-6; no definite D call. V gave up 3 bases and J gave up 0 bases, with 9 bases separating them. The CDR3 extends over 16 amino acids. The V gene's germline CDR1 is MNHEY and CDR2 SVGAGI. The CDR3 DNA reads as TGTGCCAGCAGTTATTTAATGGGCTCTGGGGCCAACGTCCTGACTTTC. This translates into CASSYLMGSGANVLTF.

This clone has only one observation. The V gene is TRBV11-2, the J gene TRBJ2-1; perhaps TRBD1 as D (5 bases). CDR1 and CDR2 (germline): SGHAT, FQNNGV. The CDR3 covers 13 residues. V lost 1 base to trimming and J lost 6 bases, with 7 bases between them. CDR3 loop: CASSLGRVNEQFF. CDR3 nucleotide sequence: TGTGCCAGCAGCTTAGGCAGGGTCAATGAGCAGTTCTTC. Supplemented by reference TRBV11-2 and TRBJ2-1, the full variable domain reads EAGVAQSPRYKIIEKRQSVAFWCNPISGHATLYWYQQILGQGPKLLIQFQNNGVVDDSQLPKDRFSAERLKGVDSTLKIQPAKLEDSAVYLCASSLGRVNEQFFGPGTRLTVL.